Listed below are T cell receptor beta chains from one sample, sequenced in a study of blood T cell repertoires in COVID-19. This table comes from immunoSEQ multiplex PCR, and its TCRdb copy is limited to in-frame clones, with some not included. The sample yields some 150,000 clones, 84% seen once. The sequenced sample was peripheral blood. The receptors shown here come from a woman between 45 and 60 years old in a cohort sampled during active or convalescent COVID-19. The CDR3 runs from the conserved cysteine through the conserved F or W. Each record gives: clone size, V gene, J gene, D gene, CDR3 DNA, CDR3 protein. The D gene is left open where the match is weak. Rows give clone size only sometimes, using once, few, many, or a class for an expanded clone.

once,TRBV7-9,TRBJ2-7,TRBD2,TGTGCCAGCAGCCTACCCGGGACTAGGTCCTACGAGCAGTACTTC,CASSLPGTRSYEQYF
few,TRBV18,TRBJ1-2,.,TGTGCCAGCTCACCACGGGACACTACTAACTATGGCTACACCTTC,CASSPRDTTNYGYTF
.,TRBV5-1,TRBJ1-3,TRBD1,TGCGCCAGCAGCCCCATTGTACAGGGGGCCGAGAACACCATATATTTT,CASSPIVQGAENTIYF
.,TRBV18,TRBJ2-2,.,TGTGCCAGCTCGCATCGGAGTGGGCGGGGGAACACCGGGGAGCTGTTTTTT,CASSHRSGRGNTGELFF
once,TRBV6-1,TRBJ2-1,TRBD2,TGTGCCAGCAGTGCCCGGACTAGCGGGGGGACCCTCTCCAGGTATGAGCAGTTCTTC,CASSARTSGGTLSRYEQFF
.,TRBV7-2,TRBJ1-2,.,TGTGCCAGCAGCCCTACCCGGGGTAACTATGGCTACACCTTC,CASSPTRGNYGYTF
.,TRBV10-2,TRBJ1-5,.,TGCGCCAGCAGGGACGGACAGTTTAGCAATCAGCCCCAGCATTTT,CASRDGQFSNQPQHF
.,TRBV6-5,TRBJ1-6,.,TGTGCCAGCAGTCCGAGGGTAAACTCACCCCTCCACTTT,CASSPRVNSPLHF
.,TRBV6-2/TRBV6-3,TRBJ2-2,.,TGTGCCAGCAGTAAGGCCCCTCCGGGAGCGGCTGTTAAGGGGGAGCTGTTTTTT,CASSKAPPGAAVKGELFF
.,TRBV18,TRBJ2-3,.,TGTGCCAGCTCACCACGACTGAACACAGATACGCAGTATTTT,CASSPRLNTDTQYF
once,TRBV11-2,TRBJ2-1,TRBD1,TGTGCCAGCAGCTCGGGAACAGGGGGCTGGGAGCAGTTCTTC,CASSSGTGGWEQFF
.,TRBV19,TRBJ2-2,.,TGTGCCAGTAGTCGGACAGGGAGGGGGAGCGGGGAGCTGTTTTTT,CASSRTGRGSGELFF
.,TRBV7-3,TRBJ2-3,TRBD2,TGTGCCAGCAGCCGCGGGGGAAGCACAGATACGCAGTATTTT,CASSRGGSTDTQYF
.,TRBV5-5,TRBJ1-2,.,TGTGCCAGCAGCTTGGGGGGGCAGAGCTATGGCTACACCTTC,CASSLGGQSYGYTF
.,TRBV9,TRBJ2-5,TRBD2,TGTGCCAGCAGCGTAGCCAGCGGGGGAGGTCAAGAGACCCAGTACTTC,CASSVASGGGQETQYF
.,TRBV7-9,TRBJ1-2,.,TGTGCCAGCAGCTTTGATGAGGTCAGCTATGGCTACACCTTC,CASSFDEVSYGYTF
.,TRBV6-2/TRBV6-3,TRBJ2-1,.,TGTGCCAGCAGTTCCCCAGTGGGAGGCAATGAGCAGTTCTTC,CASSSPVGGNEQFF
.,TRBV10-3,TRBJ1-6,.,TGTGCCATCAGGAACATCGGGAGGGACTCACCCCTCCACTTT,CAIRNIGRDSPLHF
.,TRBV5-6,TRBJ2-3,TRBD2,TGTGCCAGCAGGCCCACGGCGGGGGGATTTGATACGCAGTATTTT,CASRPTAGGFDTQYF
.,TRBV5-1,TRBJ1-4,TRBD1,TGCGCCAGCAGCTCGGGACAGGGCGGTGAAAAACTGTTTTTT,CASSSGQGGEKLFF
.,TRBV9,TRBJ2-3,.,TGTGCCAGCAGCGCCCAGTTTTCTGTCCTCCAGGCCGCGGGGCCAGATACGCAGTATTTT,CASSAQFSVLQAAGPDTQYF
.,TRBV10-3,TRBJ1-3,.,TGTGCCATCAGCCTCCCCAGCTCTGGAAACACCATATATTTT,CAISLPSSGNTIYF
.,TRBV7-2,TRBJ2-2,.,TGTGCCAGCAGCTTGAGGCCGGACATCGGGGAGCTGTTTTTT,CASSLRPDIGELFF
.,TRBV18,TRBJ1-1,.,TGTGCCAGCTCACCGGGTACGGCGGGAGTCGGCACTGAAGCTTTCTTT,CASSPGTAGVGTEAFF
.,TRBV30,TRBJ2-4,TRBD1,TGTGCCTGGACCAGGGACAGCCTAGCCAAAAACATTCAGTACTTC,CAWTRDSLAKNIQYF
.,TRBV5-4,TRBJ2-1,.,TGTGCCAGCAGGCCTACTATAGTGGCCCATGAGCAGTTCTTC,CASRPTIVAHEQFF
few,TRBV9,TRBJ2-7,TRBD2,TGTGCCAGCAGCCCGAGAGGGACTAGCTCGGGTGAGCAGTACTTC,CASSPRGTSSGEQYF
.,TRBV19,TRBJ1-1,TRBD1,TGTGCCAGTAGTCGGCAGGGGGCTACTGAAGCTTTCTTT,CASSRQGATEAFF
.,TRBV19,TRBJ1-6,.,TGTGCCAGTAAGGGGCCGGTAGATAATTCACCCCTCCACTTT,CASKGPVDNSPLHF
.,TRBV3-1/TRBV3-2,TRBJ2-1,.,TGTGCCAGCAGCCAATTCGAAGCGTCCAATGAGCAGTTCTTC,CASSQFEASNEQFF
.,TRBV19,TRBJ2-1,TRBD2,TGTGCCAGTAGAGGGGGTGTTGGGACTAGCGGGGGTCGGATAAATGAGCAGTTCTTC,CASRGGVGTSGGRINEQFF
.,TRBV18,TRBJ1-2,TRBD1,TGTGCCAGCTCACCTAGGACAGGGGCGCCTACCCCATATGGCTACACCTTC,CASSPRTGAPTPYGYTF
few,TRBV14,TRBJ2-7,.,TGTGCCAGCAGCCAAGGGGCCATTACCTACGAGCAGTACTTC,CASSQGAITYEQYF
.,TRBV6-4,TRBJ2-3,TRBD1,TGTGCCAGCAGTGTCGACAGGGGGGGCGGAGATACGCAGTATTTT,CASSVDRGGGDTQYF
.,TRBV25-1,TRBJ1-3,.,TGTGCCAGCAGAATGGGCCCTTCTGGAAACACCATATATTTT,CASRMGPSGNTIYF
.,TRBV7-8,TRBJ1-5,.,TGTGCCAGCAGCACAGGATATATTCAGCCCCAGCATTTT,CASSTGYIQPQHF
.,TRBV5-1,TRBJ1-3,.,TGCGCCAGCACCGAAACAGGGTGGCCTGGAAACACCATATATTTT,CASTETGWPGNTIYF
.,TRBV6-5,TRBJ1-1,.,TGTGCCAGCAGACGGACTGCAGCGAACACTGAAGCTTTCTTT,CASRRTAANTEAFF
.,TRBV7-9,TRBJ2-7,TRBD1,TGTGCCAGCAGCTTAGGGGGGACAGGGCGACGGTACGAGCAGTACTTC,CASSLGGTGRRYEQYF
.,TRBV10-2,TRBJ2-2,.,TGCGCCAGCAGTGAGTCGACGTGGGCAGTCAACACCGGGGAGCTGTTTTTT,CASSESTWAVNTGELFF
.,TRBV18,TRBJ1-2,.,TGTGCCAGCTCACCACGACGAGACAGCTCAATATATGGCTACACCTTC,CASSPRRDSSIYGYTF
few,TRBV11-2,TRBJ2-5,TRBD2,TGTGCCAGCAGCAATTTAGCGGGGGGGCGGCAAGAGACCCAGTACTTC,CASSNLAGGRQETQYF